The sequence of this T cell receptor (beta chain) was determined in a study of shared clonotypes between healthy human individuals. The method was immunoSEQ multiplex PCR; TCRdb's version includes in-frame clones alone and lacks a portion of them. The sample lists approximately 940,000 clones; approximately 80% were seen once. In this sample, this clone turned up many times. The sequence was obtained from a man younger than 35 in good health. Sequencing was done on a sample of memory CD4+ T cells sorted from blood. Subset here: CD45RA-negative fraction.

CDR3 sequence: CAISGLLLGEDTQYF. CDR3 DNA: TGTGCCATCAGCGGCCTCCTCTTGGGGGAGGATACGCAGTATTTT. The genes are TRBV10-3 and TRBJ2-3; D could derive from TRBD1 or TRBD2 (5 bases each). This CDR3 is built from 15 residues. The V end lost 6 bases, the J end lost 6 bases, and 19 bases lay between the germline ends. The V gene's germline CDR1 is ENHRY and CDR2 SYGVKD.